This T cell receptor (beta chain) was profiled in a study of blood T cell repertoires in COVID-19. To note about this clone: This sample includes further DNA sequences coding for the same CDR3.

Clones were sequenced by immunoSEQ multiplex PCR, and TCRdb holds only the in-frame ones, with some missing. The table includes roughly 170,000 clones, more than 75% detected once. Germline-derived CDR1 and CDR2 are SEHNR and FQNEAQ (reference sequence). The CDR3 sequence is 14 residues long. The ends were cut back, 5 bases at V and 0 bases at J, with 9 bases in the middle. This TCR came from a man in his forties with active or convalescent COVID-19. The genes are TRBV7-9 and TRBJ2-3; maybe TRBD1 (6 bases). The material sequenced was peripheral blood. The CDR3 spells CASSLQGSTDTQYF. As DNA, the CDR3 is TGTGCCAGCAGCCTGCAGGGGAGCACAGATACGCAGTATTTT.